This T cell receptor (beta chain) stems from a study of blood T cell repertoires in COVID-19. The CDR3 has 13 residues. Germline V gene sequence: CDR1 MGHRA, CDR2 YSYEKL. The V end was cut by 2 bases, the J end by 3 bases, with 8 bases between. Per the study methods: Counts of nucleated cells, estimated from reference gene primer amplification, were obtained. Measured with immunoSEQ multiplex PCR; TCRdb has only the in-frame clones, and not every one. That table gives V, J and clone size, and the DNA gave D and trimming. The sample lists approximately 150,000 clones, around 90% occurring once. Sequenced sample: peripheral blood. This clonotype was obtained from a woman aged 45-65 years with acute or convalescent COVID-19. The gene calls are TRBV4-1 and TRBJ2-7, with D unresolved. CDR3 in DNA: TGCGCCAGCAGCCAACGGGTTATCTACGAGCAGTACTTC. Its translation: CASSQRVIYEQYF.